Listed below are T cell receptor beta chains from one sample, sequenced in a study of blood T cell repertoires in COVID-19. The repertoire was sequenced with immunoSEQ multiplex PCR; TCRdb's copy has only in-frame clones and lacks some. The sample has approximately 360,000 clones; about 87% are singletons. The sequencing sample was made of PBMCs or T cells enriched from blood (not recorded which). These receptor sequences come from a man in his forties or fifties in a cohort exposed to, infected with or recovered from COVID-19 (not recorded which). Both conserved end residues are part of each CDR3. A D gene is named only where the DNA matches it firmly. Size tells how often a clone was seen (once, few, many) or the class of an expanded clone, and some rows leave it out.

NA | TRBJ2-7 | NA | TRBV7-9 | CASSGRAGLGLFEQYF | TGTGCCAGCAGCGGACGGGCGGGTTTGGGGTTATTTGAGCAGTACTTC
NA | TRBJ2-2 | NA | TRBV28 | CASSPPSGAGELFF | TGTGCCAGCAGTCCCCCCTCGGGGGCCGGGGAGCTGTTTTTT
TRBD1 | TRBJ2-6 | NA | TRBV12-5 | CASGWGQGAGANVLTF | TGTGCTAGTGGTTGGGGACAGGGGGCTGGGGCCAACGTCCTGACTTTC
TRBD2 | TRBJ2-3 | NA | TRBV19 | CASSIRREVVDTQYF | TGTGCCAGTAGTATTCGGCGGGAGGTAGTAGATACGCAGTATTTT
TRBD1 | TRBJ2-1 | NA | TRBV24-1 | CATSDTTGGPYNEQFF | TGTGCCACCAGTGACACCACAGGGGGCCCCTACAATGAGCAGTTCTTC
NA | TRBJ1-3 | NA | TRBV28 | CASSLDPGAGNTIYF | TGTGCCAGCAGTCTCGACCCAGGGGCTGGAAACACCATATATTTT
NA | TRBJ2-7 | NA | TRBV27 | CASSSPGIYEQYF | TGTGCCAGCAGTTCACCGGGAATCTACGAGCAGTACTTC
NA | TRBJ1-6 | NA | TRBV7-2 | CASSPSQGGGSPLHF | TGTGCCAGCAGCCCAAGTCAGGGAGGCGGTTCACCCCTCCACTTT
NA | TRBJ1-6 | NA | TRBV6-6 | CASSGATANSPLHF | TGTGCCAGCAGTGGGGCGACAGCTAATTCACCCCTCCACTTT
NA | TRBJ1-5 | NA | TRBV14 | CASSQDLGQPQHF | TGTGCCAGCAGCCAAGATCTCGGTCAGCCCCAGCATTTT
NA | TRBJ1-4 | NA | TRBV5-1 | CASSLAGGAGTNEKLFF | TGCGCCAGCAGCTTGGCCGGTGGGGCAGGAACTAATGAAAAACTGTTTTTT
TRBD1 | TRBJ1-6 | NA | TRBV2 | CARDRGHHNSPLHF | TGTGCCAGGGACAGGGGGCACCATAATTCACCCCTCCACTTT
NA | TRBJ2-1 | NA | TRBV10-1 | CASSETGNNEQFF | TGCGCCAGCAGTGAGACAGGGAACAATGAGCAGTTCTTC
NA | TRBJ2-3 | NA | TRBV5-8 | CASSLADRVRPTDTQYF | TGTGCCAGCAGCTTGGCCGACAGAGTCCGACCCACAGATACGCAGTATTTT
NA | TRBJ2-2 | once | TRBV25-1 | CASSERASLAGELFF | TGTGCCAGCAGTGAAAGAGCCTCACTCGCCGGGGAGCTGTTTTTT
TRBD2 | TRBJ2-1 | NA | TRBV24-1 | CATSDWTSGNEQFF | TGTGCCACCAGTGATTGGACTAGCGGTAATGAGCAGTTCTTC
TRBD2 | TRBJ2-2 | NA | TRBV5-4 | CASSTASGRPNTGELFF | TGTGCCAGCAGCACTGCTAGCGGGAGGCCGAACACCGGGGAGCTGTTTTTT
TRBD1 | TRBJ1-2 | NA | TRBV5-1 | CASSILGTGNRSGYTF | TGCGCCAGCAGCATTCTCGGGACAGGGAACAGAAGCGGCTACACCTTC
TRBD2 | TRBJ2-1 | few | TRBV5-1 | CASSLGRLAGVNEQFF | TGCGCCAGCAGCTTGGGTAGGCTAGCGGGAGTCAATGAGCAGTTCTTC
TRBD1 | TRBJ2-1 | once | TRBV25-1 | CASSAGTGLYNEQFF | TGTGCCAGCAGCGCCGGGACAGGGCTATACAATGAGCAGTTCTTC
TRBD1 | TRBJ1-3 | NA | TRBV2 | CASSSRQGWDTIYF | TGTGCCAGCAGTTCTCGACAGGGATGGGACACCATATATTTT
NA | TRBJ2-1 | once | TRBV12-5 | CASGLDSGPSEQFF | TGTGCTAGTGGTTTGGACTCCGGGCCTAGCGAACAGTTCTTC
TRBD1 | TRBJ2-2 | NA | TRBV5-1 | CASSFQGVRDTGELFF | TGCGCCAGCAGCTTTCAGGGGGTGAGGGACACCGGGGAGCTGTTTTTT
TRBD1 | TRBJ2-3 | NA | TRBV27 | CASSHRTGGITDTQYF | TGTGCCAGCAGTCACCGGACAGGGGGTATCACAGATACGCAGTATTTT
TRBD1 | TRBJ2-4 | NA | TRBV7-2 | CASSKTGPIKNIQYF | TGTGCCAGCAGCAAGACAGGGCCTATTAAAAACATTCAGTACTTC
NA | TRBJ2-7 | NA | TRBV11-2 | CASSPTLGSYEQYF | TGTGCCAGCAGCCCCACCCTAGGCTCCTACGAGCAGTACTTC
TRBD2 | TRBJ2-1 | NA | TRBV11-2 | CASSTFGLAGNEQFF | TGTGCCAGCAGCACCTTCGGGCTAGCGGGGAATGAGCAGTTCTTC
TRBD1 | TRBJ1-2 | NA | TRBV11-2 | CASRLDRGSYGYTF | TGTGCCAGCAGGTTGGACAGGGGGTCCTATGGCTACACCTTC
NA | TRBJ1-1 | NA | TRBV7-8 | CASSLSGFVEAFF | TGTGCCAGCAGCTTATCAGGGTTCGTTGAAGCTTTCTTT
TRBD2 | TRBJ2-7 | NA | TRBV20-1 | CSASRAAGGMREQYF | TGCAGTGCTAGTAGAGCGGCGGGAGGAATGAGGGAGCAGTACTTC
NA | TRBJ2-2 | NA | TRBV27 | CASRGFTGELFF | TGTGCCTCCCGGGGATTCACCGGGGAGCTGTTTTTT
TRBD2 | TRBJ2-1 | NA | TRBV18 | CASHRRTSGRNEQFF | TGTGCCAGCCACCGGAGGACTAGCGGGAGGAATGAGCAGTTCTTC
NA | TRBJ1-6 | NA | TRBV5-4 | CASSLDPGVALHF | TGTGCCAGCAGCTTGGATCCAGGCGTGGCCCTCCACTTT
NA | TRBJ1-3 | NA | TRBV7-9 | CASSLRDTSGNTIYF | TGTGCCAGCAGCTTAAGGGACACCTCTGGAAACACCATATATTTT
TRBD1 | TRBJ2-7 | NA | TRBV30 | CAWSVKNRGYEQYF | TGTGCCTGGAGTGTAAAAAACAGGGGCTACGAGCAGTACTTC
NA | TRBJ1-2 | NA | TRBV5-6 | CASSEEWSRDYGYTF | TGTGCCAGCAGCGAGGAATGGTCCAGGGACTATGGCTACACCTTC
NA | TRBJ2-7 | NA | TRBV24-1 | CATSDSSYEQYF | TGTGCCACCAGTGACTCGTCCTACGAGCAGTACTTC
NA | TRBJ1-5 | NA | TRBV18 | CASSPGTHQPQHF | TGTGCCAGCTCACCAGGTACTCATCAGCCCCAGCATTTT
TRBD1 | TRBJ1-6 | NA | TRBV6-5 | CASRPSGTGNSPLHF | TGTGCCAGCAGGCCCTCCGGGACAGGGAATTCACCCCTCCACTTT
NA | TRBJ1-1 | NA | TRBV30 | CAWSVMADTEAFF | TGTGCCTGGAGTGTCATGGCGGACACTGAAGCTTTCTTT
NA | TRBJ1-3 | NA | TRBV30 | CAWSTGQSGNTIYF | TGTGCCTGGAGTACTGGACAGTCTGGAAACACCATATATTTT
TRBD1 | TRBJ1-1 | NA | TRBV5-1 | CASSLNTGDTEAFF | TGCGCCAGCAGCTTGAACACAGGGGACACTGAAGCTTTCTTT
TRBD2 | TRBJ2-7 | NA | TRBV28 | CASSFPLAGGPVDEQYF | TGTGCCAGCAGTTTCCCTCTAGCGGGAGGGCCAGTGGATGAGCAGTACTTC
NA | TRBJ2-4 | NA | TRBV14 | CASSPRGGQGKNIQYF | TGTGCCAGCAGCCCAAGGGGGGGTCAAGGCAAAAACATTCAGTACTTC
TRBD2 | TRBJ2-1 | NA | TRBV7-9 | CASSPGIAGEGPFF | TGTGCCAGCAGCCCCGGAATAGCGGGAGAGGGTCCGTTCTTC
TRBD2 | TRBJ2-1 | few | TRBV13 | CATIGLASNNEQFF | TGTGCCACCATTGGACTAGCTTCCAACAATGAGCAGTTCTTC
NA | TRBJ2-1 | NA | TRBV20-1 | CSASLTGRLYNEQFF | TGCAGTGCTAGTTTAACGGGTCGGCTCTACAATGAGCAGTTCTTC
NA | TRBJ1-5 | NA | TRBV6-5 | CASSPGRTNQPQHF | TGTGCCAGCAGTCCAGGTCGTACCAATCAGCCCCAGCATTTT